What follows describes a single TCR beta chain. Noted treatment: randomized to nivolumab then ipilimumab (arm A) or the reverse (arm B). Live CD3+CD8+ CD19− CD56− cells were sorted from PBMCs. This record belongs to a study of sequential checkpoint blockade in melanoma. Study summary: Arm A got nivolumab then ipilimumab; arm B the reverse, 1:1. After both sequences, patients received maintenance nivolumab.

The germline V gene encodes CDR1 MGHDK and CDR2 SYGVNS. The CDR3 runs to 13 residues. The V gene lost 6 bases and the J gene lost 2 bases, with 11 bases spanning the gap. Method: immunoSEQ multiplex PCR; TCRdb's copy keeps in-frame clones and lacks some. Here the sample spans under 6,000 clones, about 72% being singletons. This specimen was CD8+ T cells sorted from blood (inferred from file names), taken from a patient given nivolumab and ipilimumab in sequence. The TCR was taken from a human donor with melanoma. The V and J genes are TRBV25-1 and TRBJ2-7, with D perhaps TRBD1 (6 bases). CDR3 bases: TGTGCCAGCAGGGGACATACTACCTACGAGCAGTACTTC. This gives the protein CASRGHTTYEQYF.